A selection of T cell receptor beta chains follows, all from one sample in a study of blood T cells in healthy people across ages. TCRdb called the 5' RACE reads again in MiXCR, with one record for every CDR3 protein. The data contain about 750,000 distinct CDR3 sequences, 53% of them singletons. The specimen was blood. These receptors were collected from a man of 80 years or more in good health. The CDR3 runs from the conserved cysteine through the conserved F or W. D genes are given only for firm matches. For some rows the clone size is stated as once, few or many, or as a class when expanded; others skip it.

cdr3_aa: CASSSTQGGSRDAYF
cdr3_nt: TGTGCCAGCAGCTCGACACAGGGAGGGAGCAGAGACGCGTATTTT
clone_size: -
d_call: -
j_call: TRBJ2-3
v_call: TRBV7-9

cdr3_aa: CATSLTGQGRGSQETQYF
cdr3_nt: TGTGCCACCAGCTTAACGGGACAGGGGCGGGGCTCCCAAGAGACCCAGTACTTC
clone_size: -
d_call: TRBD1
j_call: TRBJ2-5
v_call: TRBV7-8

cdr3_aa: CASSQVYPAPGDYEQYF
cdr3_nt: TGTGCCAGCAGCCAAGTCTACCCGGCTCCCGGGGACTACGAGCAGTACTTC
clone_size: -
d_call: -
j_call: TRBJ2-7
v_call: TRBV14

cdr3_aa: CASSPPGAGDKTQYF
cdr3_nt: TGTGCCAGCAGTCCGCCGGGAGCGGGAGATAAGACCCAGTACTTC
clone_size: -
d_call: TRBD2
j_call: TRBJ2-5
v_call: TRBV6-5

cdr3_aa: CASSVRLGQTGNEQYF
cdr3_nt: TGTGCCAGCAGCGTACGGCTGGGACAAACGGGGAATGAGCAGTACTTC
clone_size: -
d_call: -
j_call: TRBJ2-7
v_call: TRBV14

cdr3_aa: CASSPRGSGYNEQYF
cdr3_nt: TGTGCCAGCAGCCCCCGTGGTAGCGGATACAATGAGCAGTACTTC
clone_size: -
d_call: -
j_call: TRBJ2-7
v_call: TRBV4-2

cdr3_aa: CAGSQAGPQPQHF
cdr3_nt: TGTGCCGGCAGCCAAGCAGGGCCCCAGCCCCAGCATTTT
clone_size: -
d_call: -
j_call: TRBJ1-5
v_call: TRBV3-1

cdr3_aa: CSAKTGKGADEQYF
cdr3_nt: TGCAGTGCTAAGACAGGGAAAGGAGCGGATGAGCAGTACTTC
clone_size: -
d_call: TRBD1
j_call: TRBJ2-5
v_call: TRBV20-1

cdr3_aa: CASSLSSPPTDTQYF
cdr3_nt: TGCGCCAGCAGCTTGTCCTCCCCTCCCACAGATACGCAGTATTTT
clone_size: few
d_call: -
j_call: TRBJ2-3
v_call: TRBV5-1

cdr3_aa: CASSYTGLNGGEQYF
cdr3_nt: TGTGCCAGCAGTTACACAGGGCTCAATGGGGGCGAGCAGTACTTC
clone_size: once
d_call: -
j_call: TRBJ2-7
v_call: TRBV6-5

cdr3_aa: CASSHSGGDEQFF
cdr3_nt: TGTGCCAGCAGCCATTCGGGTGGCGATGAGCAGTTCTTC
clone_size: few
d_call: -
j_call: TRBJ2-1
v_call: TRBV7-9

cdr3_aa: CASSILTGELFF
cdr3_nt: TGTGCCAGCAGCATTCTGACCGGGGAGCTGTTTTTT
clone_size: -
d_call: -
j_call: TRBJ2-2
v_call: TRBV3-1

cdr3_aa: CASSDSGWPNNEQFF
cdr3_nt: TGTGCCAGCAGCGATAGCGGGTGGCCCAACAATGAGCAGTTCTTC
clone_size: -
d_call: TRBD2
j_call: TRBJ2-1
v_call: TRBV9

cdr3_aa: CASSLPQGNSYNEQYF
cdr3_nt: TGCGCCAGCAGCTTGCCCCAGGGGAACTCCTACAATGAGCAGTACTTC
clone_size: -
d_call: -
j_call: TRBJ2-7
v_call: TRBV5-1

cdr3_aa: CASSEAGGYYNEQFF
cdr3_nt: TGTGCCAGCAGTGAAGCGGGAGGGTACTACAATGAGCAGTTCTTC
clone_size: few
d_call: TRBD2
j_call: TRBJ2-1
v_call: TRBV27

cdr3_aa: CASSLGTAEQYF
cdr3_nt: TGTGCCAGCAGCTTAGGGACGGCCGAGCAGTACTTC
clone_size: -
d_call: -
j_call: TRBJ2-7
v_call: TRBV13

cdr3_aa: CASSSLSSGRENEQFF
cdr3_nt: TGTGCCAGCAGCTCGTTATCTAGCGGCCGCGAGAATGAGCAGTTCTTC
clone_size: few
d_call: TRBD2
j_call: TRBJ2-1
v_call: TRBV11-3

cdr3_aa: CASSESGMSYNEQFF
cdr3_nt: TGTGCCAGCAGCGAGAGCGGGATGTCCTACAATGAGCAGTTCTTC
clone_size: -
d_call: TRBD2
j_call: TRBJ2-1
v_call: TRBV2

cdr3_aa: CASSHRTLSSYNEQYF
cdr3_nt: TGTGCCAGCAGTCACCGGACGTTGAGCTCCTACAATGAGCAGTACTTC
clone_size: -
d_call: -
j_call: TRBJ2-7
v_call: TRBV27

cdr3_aa: CASSPSGTTDTQYF
cdr3_nt: TGTGCCAGCAGCCCATCCGGGACCACGGATACGCAGTATTTT
clone_size: few
d_call: -
j_call: TRBJ2-3
v_call: TRBV4-2

cdr3_aa: CATSDSSGRAGDFEQFF
cdr3_nt: TGTGCCACCAGTGATTCTAGCGGGAGGGCTGGGGACTTTGAGCAGTTCTTC
clone_size: -
d_call: TRBD2
j_call: TRBJ2-1
v_call: TRBV24-1

cdr3_aa: CASSLQTGASYEQYF
cdr3_nt: TGTGCCAGCAGTTTACAGACAGGGGCTAGCTACGAGCAGTACTTC
clone_size: -
d_call: TRBD1
j_call: TRBJ2-7
v_call: TRBV12-3/TRBV12-4

cdr3_aa: CSEGGGTGQETQYF
cdr3_nt: TGCAGTGAGGGGGGGGGAACGGGGCAAGAGACCCAGTACTTC
clone_size: -
d_call: -
j_call: TRBJ2-5
v_call: TRBV20-1

cdr3_aa: CASSLKSKNTQYF
cdr3_nt: TGTGCCAGCAGCCTAAAATCAAAAAATACGCAGTATTTT
clone_size: -
d_call: -
j_call: TRBJ2-3
v_call: TRBV7-2

cdr3_aa: CASSPQRVGETQYF
cdr3_nt: TGCGCCAGCAGCCCACAGAGAGTTGGAGAGACCCAGTACTTC
clone_size: few
d_call: -
j_call: TRBJ2-5
v_call: TRBV5-1